These 18 T cell receptor beta chains share one sample of origin, sequenced in a study of metastatic and nonmetastatic thyroid tumors. No treatment had been given to any patient before thyroid surgery. TCRdb re-called clones via MiXCR from the PCR reads. The sample has about 15,000 clones, under 30% seen once. The material sequenced was tumor tissue. The receptors originated from a female donor with papillary thyroid cancer or a benign thyroid nodule (not recorded which). Some clones in this sample may be carry-over from other donors' samples.

This clone occurred a few times. A read error may produce the germline difference seen at one junction end. The V gene is TRBV6-6, the J gene TRBJ2-3, with D possibly being TRBD1 (6 bases). CDR3 length: 12 residues. Per the germline V gene, CDR1 is MNHNY and CDR2 is SVGAGI (reference sequence). The CDR3 here is CPSSYRDKGQYF. CDR3 DNA sequence: TGTCCCAGCAGTTACCGGGACAAGGGACAATATTTT.

This clone has only a few counts. A read error is possible here, since a much larger clone lies one base away. The chain uses TRBV10-2 and TRBJ2-3; D is unresolved. The CDR3 is made up of 16 amino acids. Germline CDR1 and CDR2: WSHSY and SAAADI. V was trimmed by 8 bases and J by 2 bases, leaving 20 bases between them. The CDR3 nucleotides read TGCGCCAGCGGCCCTCACAGCTGGCGTTACACAGATACGCAGTATTTT. Protein sequence: CASGPHSWRYTDTQYF.

The sample holds a few counts of this clone. CDR3 amino acids: CATSDGGAGGETQYF. The CDR3 nucleotides read TGTGCCACCAGTGATGGGGGGGCGGGGGGAGAGACCCAGTACTTC. This rearrangement joins TRBV24-1 to TRBJ2-5, with 8 bases that match TRBD2. Germline values: CDR1 KGHDR, CDR2 SFDVKD. Losses at the gene ends were 3 bases for V and 4 bases for J; bases not matched to a gene: 6. The CDR3 runs to 15 residues.

The chain joins TRBV5-1 to TRBJ2-5; D possibly uses TRBD1 or TRBD2 (5 bases each). Germline values: CDR1 SGHRS, CDR2 YFSETQ. The ends were cut back, 3 bases at V and 1 base at J, with 13 bases in the middle. The CDR3 runs 15 residues. In nucleotides, the CDR3 is TGCGCCAGCAGCTCCTACGGGGCGTTCCAAGAGACCCAGTACTTC. It codes for CASSSYGAFQETQYF.

V usage is TRBV19 and J usage is TRBJ2-1; either TRBD1 or TRBD2 may fit D (5 bases each). Per the germline V gene, CDR1 is LNHDA and CDR2 is SQIVND (reference sequence). V lost 0 bases to trimming and J lost 1 base, with 10 bases between them. The CDR3 sequence is 16 residues long. The CDR3, as DNA: TGTGCCAGTAGTATAGATATAGAGGGGTCCTACAATGAGCAGTTCTTC. Its translation is CASSIDIEGSYNEQFF.

The J gene is TRBJ2-3, the V gene TRBV4-3; no firm D call. Trimming stripped 0 bases from V and 7 bases from J, with 8 bases between. The CDR3 totals 13 residues. Germline V lookup: CDR1 LGHNA, CDR2 YSLEER. The chain's CDR3 is CASSQDRSYTQYF. The DNA for the CDR3 is TGCGCCAGCAGCCAAGATCGGAGCTATACGCAGTATTTT.

Remarks on this clone: The junction differs from germline at one of its ends, possibly a read error. The genes are TRBV14 and TRBJ1-2; D is ambiguous. CDR1 and CDR2 (germline): SGHDN, FVKESK. The CDR3 has 18 residues. CDR3 loop: CASSQGDPGSLFGYVYTF. As DNA, the CDR3 is TGTGCCAGCAGCCAAGGAGACCCCGGATCCCTATTTGGCTATGTCTACACCTTC.

This clone occurred many times. The CDR3 sequence is CASSESGATDTQYF. The CDR3 region has the DNA TGCGCCAGCAGTGAGTCGGGAGCGACAGATACGCAGTATTTT. This rearrangement joins TRBV10-1 to TRBJ2-3; D is perhaps TRBD2 (5 bases). Per the germline V gene, CDR1 is WNHNN and CDR2 is SYGVQD (reference sequence). The V end lost 0 bases, the J end lost 3 bases, and 7 bases lay between the germline ends. The CDR3 loop spans 14 amino acids.

Comment on this clone: Other DNA sequences in the same sample also yield this CDR3. The chain joins TRBV28 to TRBJ1-5, with D possibly matching TRBD1 (6 bases). The CDR3 extends over 15 amino acids. V was pared by 6 bases and J by 4 bases, with 16 bases between. CDR1 is MDHEN, CDR2 SYDVKM, per germline. For the CDR3, the DNA is TGTGCCAGCAGGGGGGCAGGCCGGTGGAATCAGCCCCAGCATTTT. It translates to CASRGAGRWNQPQHF.

This clone was seen at least ten times. V and J are TRBV18 and TRBJ1-5; 7 nucleotides agree with TRBD1. Germline CDR1 is KGHSH and CDR2 is LQKENI. The trim removed 6 bases at V and 5 bases at J, leaving 7 bases unmatched. This CDR3 contains 14 residues. The DNA of the CDR3 is TGTGCCAGCTCGCAAACAGGGGTTGATCAGCCCCAGCATTTT. Its protein product is CASSQTGVDQPQHF. The full variable domain, its missing parts supplied by reference TRBV18 and TRBJ1-5, is NAGVMQNPRHLVRRRGQEARLRCSPMKGHSHVYWYRQLPEEGLKFMVYLQKENIIDESGMPKERFSAEFPKEGPSILRIQQVVRGDSAAYFCASSQTGVDQPQHFGDGTRLSIL.

In its sample, this clone was seen many times. A much bigger clone sits one base away, suggesting this may be a read error. The CDR3 carries no conserved terminal phenylalanine or tryptophan, so it likely arises from a read error. J is TRBJ1-1 and V is TRBV19; D not certain. Germline V gene sequence: CDR1 LNHDA, CDR2 SQIVND (reference sequence). The CDR3 sequence is 15 residues long. V was pared by 0 bases and J by 0 bases, with 8 bases between. The CDR3 region has the DNA TGTGCCAGTAGTATAGACGCGGGGTTGAACACTGAAGCTTTCCTT. Translated, it gives CASSIDAGLNTEAFL.

This clone was picked up a small number of times. The chain joins TRBV10-1 to TRBJ2-3, with D possibly being TRBD2 (6 bases). V was pared by 4 bases and J by 6 bases, with 17 bases between. Germline assignment: CDR1 WNHNN and CDR2 SYGVQD (reference sequence). The CDR3 loop spans 15 amino acids. CDR3 region: CASSGIAVGLDTQYF. DNA of the CDR3: TGCGCCAGCAGTGGAATAGCGGTGGGGCTGGATACGCAGTATTTT.

The chain joins TRBV20-1 to TRBJ2-7; perhaps TRBD2 as D (6 bases). V lost 3 bases and J lost 3, with 18 bases in between. This CDR3 is built from 15 residues. Germline CDR1 DFQATT, CDR2 SNEGSKA (reference sequence). In DNA form, the CDR3 reads TGCAGTGCTAGCCCCCAGGCGGGAACAAACTACGAGCAGTACTTC. Encoded protein: CSASPQAGTNYEQYF.

The genes are TRBV2 and TRBJ1-2; a possible D gene is TRBD1 (6 bases). In germline, CDR1 is SNHLY, CDR2 FYNNEI. The CDR3 length is 14 residues. V lost 7 bases and J lost 9, with 21 bases in between. In DNA, the CDR3 is TGTGCCAGCATAACCGGGACATGGACGTATTGCTACACCTTC. Amino acids: CASITGTWTYCYTF.

This clone has a count of ten or more. CDR3 loop: CASGLVLGAGYTF. The CDR3, as DNA: TGTGCTAGTGGTTTGGTACTAGGGGCTGGCTACACCTTC. The V gene is TRBV12-5, the J gene TRBJ1-2; TRBD1 is a possible D gene (5 bases). This CDR3 is built from 13 residues. Per germline, CDR1 LGHNT and CDR2 FRNRAP. Trimming stripped 0 bases from V and 7 bases from J, with 9 bases between.

The chain links TRBV20-1 to TRBJ2-1, with TRBD2 matching over 9 bases. V lost 1 base and J lost 0; bases outside the gene matches: 10. Germline V lookup: CDR1 DFQATT, CDR2 SNEGSKA (reference sequence). The length of the CDR3 is 18 residues. The CDR3 nucleotides read TGCAGTGCTAGAGGTGTCGAGGGACTAGCTGTCTCCTACAATGAGCAGTTCTTC. Translated: CSARGVEGLAVSYNEQFF.

There are a few counts of this clone. This may stem from a read error, because a much larger clone lies one nucleotide away. This rearrangement joins TRBV4-3 to TRBJ2-3, with TRBD2 matching 14 bases. The CDR3 length is 16 residues. Germline V gives CDR1 LGHNA, CDR2 YSLEER. The CDR3 reads CASSSATSGGADTQSF. In DNA form, the CDR3 reads TGCGCCAGCAGCTCAGCGACTAGCGGGGGGGCAGATACGCAGTCTTTT.

This clone was seen at least ten times. This rearrangement joins TRBV19 to TRBJ1-2; D remains ambiguous. Trimming took 7 bases from V and 4 from J, leaving 4 bases between them. This CDR3 is 10 amino acids long. Germline loops: CDR1 LNHDA, CDR2 SQIVND (reference sequence). CDR3 loop: CASKGYGYTF. The CDR3 DNA reads TGTGCCAGTAAGGGCTATGGCTACACCTTC.